Given below is one T cell receptor (beta chain) in context. Its antigen is undetermined. This sample was taken from a study of cytomegalovirus exposure and HLA in healthy donors. Study-wide results and caveats: The authors enumerated some 170 TCR beta chains as linked to cytomegalovirus. A link between a missense DCLRE1C variant and TCR beta V- and J-gene trimming emerged from a later analysis. Sequencing depth across donors, presence/absence analyses assumed, was roughly uniform.

The ends were cut back, 5 bases at V and 10 bases at J, with 11 bases in the middle. CDR3 length equals 11 residues. CDR1 SGHTA and CDR2 FQGNSA come from the germline V gene. 13 Jbeta primers and 60 Vbeta primers were used for the PCR. TCRdb keeps only in-frame clones here, not all; method: immunoSEQ multiplex PCR. The data contain about 110,000 clones, roughly 80% of them seen just once; the ten biggest clones take up roughly 1.2%. The chain joins TRBV7-2 to TRBJ2-5; D unresolved. The material sequenced was PBMCs. This sequence was found in a woman under 40 in good health and CMV-seronegative. CDR3 DNA: TGTGCCAGCAGCCCCCTCGTCGGCCAGTACTTC. It yields the protein CASSPLVGQYF.